This TCR beta chain was captured in a study of Ad26.COV2.S vaccination and SARS-CoV-2 variants (dated by TCRdb to about 2021). In terms of the full investigation: Donors in the vaccine arm were drawn from COV1001, a phase I-IIa trial of Ad26.COV2.S in healthy adults that was multicentre, randomized, double-blind and placebo-controlled. Participants in the trial were split at random into five groups of five each, receiving low-dose or high-dose Ad26.COV2.S once or twice, or else placebo on both occasions. The TCR-sequenced set comprised about 32 samples: about 19 Ad26.COV2.S vaccine recipients, 5 placebo recipients and 8 SARS-CoV-2 convalescent individuals. TCRbeta repertoire sequencing was used to assess the specificity and breadth of SARS-CoV-2-reactive T cell receptors after Ad26.COV2.S vaccination. Ad26.COV2.S was given intramuscularly at 5x10^10 or 1x10^11 viral particles, as a single shot or as two shots 56 days apart. Throughout the experiments and outcome assessment, investigators stayed blinded to trial group allocation.

This clone has only a few counts. Its antigen target is currently unknown. Within one base of it there is no much larger clone, and no base qualities were kept. What the study reported, not specific to this receptor: Comparable non-spike TCR breadth was observed between vaccine and placebo recipients, consistent with only spike being contained in the vaccine. The study was not powered to compare responses between vaccine doses or regimens. After vaccination, spike-specific CD8+ and CD4+ T cell responses were reported to show substantial breadth. It was noted by the authors that total T cell responses may have been underestimated by the TCR breadth and depth analyses. Compared with placebo recipients, Ad26.COV2.S recipients showed higher spike-specific TCR breadth (P = 0.0014).

TCRbeta CDR3 regions were sequenced with the immunoSEQ Assay. After extraction, genomic DNA underwent amplification by bias-controlled multiplex PCR, followed by high-throughput sequencing. As for the original processing: To quantify the absolute abundance of every unique TCRbeta CDR3 region, sequences were collapsed and filtered. Usable DNA was measured by amplifying reference genes present in all nucleated cells, and TCRbeta template counts were normalized to that usable DNA to estimate T cell fraction. Repertoire TCRs were annotated as SARS-CoV-2-specific when V gene, CDR3 amino acid sequence and J gene were exactly matched to a known reactive TCR set. MIRA supplied the reference SARS-CoV-2 TCR set, which was filtered for enrichment in COVID-19-positive ImmuneCODE repertoires so that public or cross-reactive TCRs were removed. Based on the MIRA antigens, annotated TCRs were further analysed at the level of specific ORF or position within ORF. Breadth was defined as annotated unique rearrangements over total unique productive rearrangements; depth was the summed frequency of those rearrangements. Group comparisons of TCR breadth used two-sided Wilcoxon rank-sum tests. In TCRdb, the immuneACCESS table is reduced to in-frame sequences with V and J assigned. These tables do not hold every clone; where another copy was compared, an unresolved V gene accounts for under half, and the others remain unexplained. V, J and clone size are those of that table, while D and trimming were read from the DNA. This sample lists some 480,000 clones; around 88% were detected once. The ten top clones hold over 10% of the sample.

Spanning cysteine to phenylalanine, the CDR3 consists of 14 amino acids. Only the CDR3 region is kept as DNA, spanning 42 bases read in frame from base 1. Between the V and J ends, shortened by 6 bases and 5 bases respectively, the junction contains 16 bases. The germline V gene encodes CDR1 MDHEN and CDR2 SYDVKM. What this sample's treatment or condition label stands for: 15 to 20 received Ad26.COV2.S at low or high dose, single or two shots; 5 received placebo; per-sample allocation not given. Repertoires of vaccine and placebo recipients were sequenced from samples collected on day 63 after the first injection. Cohort 1b enrolled 20 to 30 adults aged 18-55 years at a single site in Boston, USA, between 29 July and 7 August 2020. Ad26.COV2.S was a replication-incompetent adenovirus type 26 vector expressing a prefusion-stabilized SARS-CoV-2 spike protein from the original Wuhan strain.

Sequenced material: peripheral blood, taken in a trial of Ad26.COV2.S vaccine versus placebo. The receptor was isolated from a person aged 18-60 years who received the Ad26.COV2.S COVID-19 vaccine or a placebo. The chain employs TRBV28 and TRBJ1-2, with a weak D call of TRBD1 (6 bases match). The CDR3 loop reads CASRTGAGGYGYTF. The nucleotide sequence is given as TGTGCCAGCAGGACGGGGGCAGGAGGTTATGGCTACACCTTC.